The source of this T cell receptor beta chain is a study of blood T cell repertoires in COVID-19. At the level of the study: The United States, Italy and Spain provided the acute and convalescent COVID-19 samples. PBMCs, B-cell-depleted T cells, or T cells provided the cDNA or gDNA that made up the material.

The CDR3 consists of 12 residues. Trimming removed 3 bases at V and 6 bases at J, with 8 bases between. Original analysis: Scientists estimated how many nucleated cells there were by amplifying reference gene primers. The assay was immunoSEQ multiplex PCR, and TCRdb's table has in-frame clones only and misses some. V and J calls and clone size follow that table, whereas D and trimming were derived from the DNA. In the table there are some 280,000 clones, around four fifths of which are singletons. Material: peripheral blood. The chain links TRBV12-3 or TRBV12-4 to TRBJ1-1; D unclear. The receptor was derived from a woman in her fifties or sixties with active or convalescent COVID-19. The CDR3 spells CASSLGVAEAFF. The DNA of the CDR3 is TGTGCCAGCAGTTTGGGAGTGGCTGAAGCTTTCTTT.